The present TCR beta chain was sequenced within a study of blood T cell repertoires in COVID-19. Libraries were prepared by immunoSEQ multiplex PCR; TCRdb keeps only in-frame clonotypes and omits some of them. The sample holds over 300,000 clones; 90% are singletons and the top ten take about 7%. V lost 2 bases to trimming and J lost 6 bases; unmatched junction nucleotides: 6. The CDR3 is made up of 18 amino acids. Per the germline V gene, CDR1 is KGHDR and CDR2 is SFDVKD. This sequence was found in a man aged 18 to 30 with active or convalescent COVID-19. This chain uses TRBV24-1 with TRBJ2-2; 15 bases are shared with TRBD2. The sequencing sample was made of peripheral blood. The chain's CDR3 is CATSDWTSGRASAGELFF. The CDR3, as DNA: TGTGCCACCAGTGATTGGACTAGCGGGAGGGCCTCAGCCGGGGAGCTGTTTTTT.